This T cell receptor beta chain is drawn from a study of shared clonotypes between healthy human individuals. Turning to the study itself: Researchers drew samples from two women and a few men aged 18 to 49.

Donors were healthy HIV-negative adults without recently reported acute infections or vaccinations. The CDR3 totals 15 residues. Germline assignment: CDR1 SNHLY and CDR2 FYNNEI. Trimming took 4 bases from V and 1 from J; bases not matched to a gene: 1. Assay used: immunoSEQ multiplex PCR; TCRdb lists only in-frame clones, some missing. Among under 200,000 clones listed, about 93% were seen once. A word on this clone: The same CDR3 is also encoded by other DNA sequences in this sample.

Sequencing input: naive CD4+ T cells sorted from blood. The sample's subset: CD45RA+ positively selected. The origin of this receptor is a woman aged 25 to 45 in good health. The gene calls are TRBV2 and TRBJ1-5; 10 bases agree with TRBD1. The chain's CDR3 is CASSGQGASNQPQHF. The CDR3 DNA is TGTGCCAGCAGTGGACAGGGGGCGAGCAATCAGCCCCAGCATTTT.